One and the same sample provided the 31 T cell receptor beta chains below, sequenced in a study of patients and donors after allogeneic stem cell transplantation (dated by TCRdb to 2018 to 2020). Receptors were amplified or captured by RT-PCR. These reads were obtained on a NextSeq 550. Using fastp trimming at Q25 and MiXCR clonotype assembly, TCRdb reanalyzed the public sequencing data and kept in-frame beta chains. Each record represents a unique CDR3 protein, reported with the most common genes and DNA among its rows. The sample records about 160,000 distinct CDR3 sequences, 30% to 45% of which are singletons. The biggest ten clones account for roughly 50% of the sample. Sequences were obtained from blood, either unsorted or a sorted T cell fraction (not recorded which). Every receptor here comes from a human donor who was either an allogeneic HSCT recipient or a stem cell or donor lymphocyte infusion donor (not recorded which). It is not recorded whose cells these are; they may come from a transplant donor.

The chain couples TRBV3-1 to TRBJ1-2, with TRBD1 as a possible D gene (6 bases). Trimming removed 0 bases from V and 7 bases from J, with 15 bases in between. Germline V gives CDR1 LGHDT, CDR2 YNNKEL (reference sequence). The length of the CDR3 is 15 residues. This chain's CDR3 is CASSQERDNTGGYTF. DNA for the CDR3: TGTGCCAGCAGCCAAGAACGGGACAATACTGGTGGCTACACCTTC.

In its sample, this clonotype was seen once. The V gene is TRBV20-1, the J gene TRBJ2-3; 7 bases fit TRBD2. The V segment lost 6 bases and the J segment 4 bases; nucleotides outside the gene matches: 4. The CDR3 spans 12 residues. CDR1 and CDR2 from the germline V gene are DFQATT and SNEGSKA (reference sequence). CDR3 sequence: CSALSGADTQYF. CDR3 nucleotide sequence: TGCAGTGCCCTGAGCGGGGCAGATACGCAGTATTTT.

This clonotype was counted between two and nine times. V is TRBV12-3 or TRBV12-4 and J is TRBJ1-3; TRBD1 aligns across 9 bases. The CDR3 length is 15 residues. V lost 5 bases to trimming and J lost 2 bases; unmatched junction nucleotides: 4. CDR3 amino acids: CASSRTGGTGNTIYF. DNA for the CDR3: TGTGCCAGCAGTCGCACAGGGGGCACTGGAAACACCATATATTTT.

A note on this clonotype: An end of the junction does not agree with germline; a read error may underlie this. CDR3 residues: CAMSESGAAGTEAFF. The CDR3, as DNA: TGTGCCATGAGTGAGTCGGGGGCGGCAGGCACTGAAGCTTTCTTT. The chain is built from TRBV10-3 and TRBJ1-1; the D gene is possibly TRBD1 (6 bases). The germline V gene has CDR1 ENHRY and CDR2 SYGVKD. The length of the CDR3 is 15 residues.

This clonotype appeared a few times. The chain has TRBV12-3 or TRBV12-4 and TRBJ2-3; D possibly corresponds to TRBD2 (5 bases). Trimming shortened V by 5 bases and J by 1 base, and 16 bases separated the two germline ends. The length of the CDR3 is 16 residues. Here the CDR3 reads CASSPRRQTRTDTQYF. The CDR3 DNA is TGTGCCAGCAGTCCCAGGAGGCAGACTCGCACAGATACGCAGTATTTT.

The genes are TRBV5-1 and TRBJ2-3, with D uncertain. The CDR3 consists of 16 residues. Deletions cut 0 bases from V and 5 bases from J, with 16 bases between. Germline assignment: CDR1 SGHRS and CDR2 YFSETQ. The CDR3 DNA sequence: TGCGCCAGCAGCTTGGCCAGGACCATGAGGTTAGATACGCAGTATTTT. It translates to CASSLARTMRLDTQYF.

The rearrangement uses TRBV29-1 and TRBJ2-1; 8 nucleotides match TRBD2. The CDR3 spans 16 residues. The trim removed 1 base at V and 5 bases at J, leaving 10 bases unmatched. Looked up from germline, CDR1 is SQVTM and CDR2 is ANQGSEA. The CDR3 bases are TGCAGCGTTGAAGGCGAGCGGGGGAGGTCCCACAATGAGCAGTTCTTC. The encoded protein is CSVEGERGRSHNEQFF.

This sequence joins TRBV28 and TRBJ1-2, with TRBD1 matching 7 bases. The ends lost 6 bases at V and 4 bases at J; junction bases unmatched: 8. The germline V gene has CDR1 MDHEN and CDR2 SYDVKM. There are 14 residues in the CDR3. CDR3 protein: CASRIDREIYGYTF. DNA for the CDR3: TGTGCCAGCAGAATCGACAGGGAGATCTATGGCTACACCTTC.

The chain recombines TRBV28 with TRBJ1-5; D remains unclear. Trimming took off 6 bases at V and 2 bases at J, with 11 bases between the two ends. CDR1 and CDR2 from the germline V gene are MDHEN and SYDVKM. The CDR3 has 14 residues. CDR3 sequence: CASRKLGRNQPQHF. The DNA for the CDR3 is TGTGCCAGCAGGAAACTCGGTCGCAATCAGCCCCAGCATTTT. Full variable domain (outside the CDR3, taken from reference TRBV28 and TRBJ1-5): DVKVTQSSRYLVKRTGEKVFLECVQDMDHENMFWYRQDPGLGLRLIYFSYDVKMKEKGDIPEGYSVSREKKERFSLILESASTNQTSMYLCASRKLGRNQPQHFGDGTRLSIL.

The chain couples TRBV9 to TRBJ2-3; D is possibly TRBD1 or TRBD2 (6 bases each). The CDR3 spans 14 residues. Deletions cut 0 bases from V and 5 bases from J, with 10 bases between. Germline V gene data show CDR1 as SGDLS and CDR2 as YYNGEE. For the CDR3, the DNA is TGTGCCAGCAGCGTAGAAGGGGGGATAGATACGCAGTATTTT. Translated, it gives CASSVEGGIDTQYF.

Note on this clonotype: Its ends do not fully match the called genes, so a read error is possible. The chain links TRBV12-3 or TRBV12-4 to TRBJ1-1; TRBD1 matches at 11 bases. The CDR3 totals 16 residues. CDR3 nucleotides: TGTGCCAGCAGATTAGGGACAGGGGGTCGGGACACTGAAGCTTTCTTT. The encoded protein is CASRLGTGGRDTEAFF.

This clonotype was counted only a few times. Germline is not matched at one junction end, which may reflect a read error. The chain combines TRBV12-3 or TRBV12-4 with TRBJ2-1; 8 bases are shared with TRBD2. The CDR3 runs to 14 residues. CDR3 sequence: CASSLAGPYNEQFF. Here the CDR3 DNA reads TGTGCCAGCAGCTTAGCGGGGCCCTACAATGAGCAGTTCTTC.

CDR3 in DNA: TGTGCCAGCAGCGTAGTGCCACTAGGCGAGACCCAGTACTTC. Protein product: CASSVVPLGETQYF. This chain links TRBV9 with TRBJ2-5, with D possibly being TRBD2 (5 bases). Trimming left V 0 bases short and J 5 bases short, with 11 bases between. Germline CDR1 and CDR2: SGDLS and YYNGEE. The CDR3 runs to 14 residues. The full variable domain, with the rest looked up from reference TRBV9 and TRBJ2-5, is DSGVTQTPKHLITATGQRVTLRCSPRSGDLSVYWYQQSLDQGLQFLIQYYNGEERAKGNILERFSAQQFPDLHSELNLSSLELGDSALYFCASSVVPLGETQYFGPGTRLLVL.

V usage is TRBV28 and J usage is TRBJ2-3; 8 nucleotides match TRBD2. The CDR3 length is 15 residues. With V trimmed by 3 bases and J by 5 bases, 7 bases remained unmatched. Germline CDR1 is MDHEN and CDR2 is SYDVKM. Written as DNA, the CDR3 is TGTGCCAGCAGTTTCTCGGCGGGGGGAATAGATACGCAGTATTTT. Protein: CASSFSAGGIDTQYF. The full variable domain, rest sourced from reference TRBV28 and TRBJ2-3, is DVKVTQSSRYLVKRTGEKVFLECVQDMDHENMFWYRQDPGLGLRLIYFSYDVKMKEKGDIPEGYSVSREKKERFSLILESASTNQTSMYLCASSFSAGGIDTQYFGPGTRLTVL.

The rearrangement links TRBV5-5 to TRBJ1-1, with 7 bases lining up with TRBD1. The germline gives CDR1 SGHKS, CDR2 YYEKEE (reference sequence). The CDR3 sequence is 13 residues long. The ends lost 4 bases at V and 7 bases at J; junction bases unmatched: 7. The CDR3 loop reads CASSTGTAGEAFF. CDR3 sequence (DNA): TGTGCCAGCAGCACCGGGACAGCCGGTGAAGCTTTCTTT.

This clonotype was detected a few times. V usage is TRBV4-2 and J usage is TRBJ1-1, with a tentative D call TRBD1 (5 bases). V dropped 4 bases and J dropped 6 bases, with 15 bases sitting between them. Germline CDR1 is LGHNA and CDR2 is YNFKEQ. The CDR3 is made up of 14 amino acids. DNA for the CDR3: TGTGCCAGCAGCCCAGGAGCAGGGCCACCTGAAGCTTTCTTT. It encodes CASSPGAGPPEAFF.

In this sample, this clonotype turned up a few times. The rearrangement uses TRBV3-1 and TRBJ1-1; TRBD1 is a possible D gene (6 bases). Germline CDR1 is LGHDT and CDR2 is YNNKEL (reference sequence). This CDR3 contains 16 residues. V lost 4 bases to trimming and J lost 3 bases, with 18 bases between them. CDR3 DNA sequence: TGTGCCAGCAGCCTCGGACAGTTCAGTAGGTACACTGAAGCTTTCTTT. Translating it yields CASSLGQFSRYTEAFF.

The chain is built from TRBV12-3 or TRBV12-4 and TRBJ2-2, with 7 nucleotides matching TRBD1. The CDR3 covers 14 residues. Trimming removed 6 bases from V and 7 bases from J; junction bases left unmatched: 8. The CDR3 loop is CASRAGTEVGELFF. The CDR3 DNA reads TGTGCCAGCAGAGCCGGGACAGAGGTCGGGGAGCTGTTTTTT.

The CDR3 region has the DNA TGCAGTGCTAGAAAGGGGTCCTCTGGAAACACCATATATTTT. Translating gives CSARKGSSGNTIYF. This chain links TRBV20-1 with TRBJ1-3, with D maybe TRBD1 (5 bases). Germline V CDR1 and CDR2: DFQATT, SNEGSKA (reference sequence). V lost 2 bases to trimming and J lost 0 bases, with 8 bases between them. CDR3 size: 14 residues.

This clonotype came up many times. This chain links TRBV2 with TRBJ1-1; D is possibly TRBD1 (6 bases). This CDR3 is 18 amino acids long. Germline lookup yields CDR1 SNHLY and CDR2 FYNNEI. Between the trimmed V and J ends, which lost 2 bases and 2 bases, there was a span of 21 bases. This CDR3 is CASSEIGTPHLFNTEAFF. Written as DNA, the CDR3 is TGTGCCAGCAGTGAAATAGGGACACCCCACCTTTTTAACACTGAAGCTTTCTTT.

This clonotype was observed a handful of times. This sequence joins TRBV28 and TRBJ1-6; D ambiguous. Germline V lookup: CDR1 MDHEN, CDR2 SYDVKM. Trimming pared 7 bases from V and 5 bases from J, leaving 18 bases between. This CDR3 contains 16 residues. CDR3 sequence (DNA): TGTGCCAGCACCCCCGGGGTCAGCGCTGATAATTCACCCCTCCACTTT. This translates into CASTPGVSADNSPLHF.

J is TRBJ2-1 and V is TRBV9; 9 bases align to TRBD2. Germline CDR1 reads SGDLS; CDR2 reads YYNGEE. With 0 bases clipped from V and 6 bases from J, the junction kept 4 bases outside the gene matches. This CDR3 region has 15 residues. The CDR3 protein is CASSVGGGAGNEQFF. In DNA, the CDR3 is TGTGCCAGCAGCGTAGGCGGGGGGGCCGGCAATGAGCAGTTCTTC. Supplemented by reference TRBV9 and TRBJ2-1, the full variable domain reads DSGVTQTPKHLITATGQRVTLRCSPRSGDLSVYWYQQSLDQGLQFLIQYYNGEERAKGNILERFSAQQFPDLHSELNLSSLELGDSALYFCASSVGGGAGNEQFFGPGTRLTVL.

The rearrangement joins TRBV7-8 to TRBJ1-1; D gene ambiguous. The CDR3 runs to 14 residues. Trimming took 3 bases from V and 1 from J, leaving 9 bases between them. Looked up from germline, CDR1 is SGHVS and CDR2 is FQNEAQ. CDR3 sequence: CASSFSGSNTEAFF. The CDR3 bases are TGTGCCAGCAGCTTCTCCGGGTCGAACACTGAAGCTTTCTTT. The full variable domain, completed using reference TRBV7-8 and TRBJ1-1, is GAGVSQSPRYKVAKRGQDVALRCDPISGHVSLFWYQQALGQGPEFLTYFQNEAQLDKSGLPSDRFFAERPEGSVSTLKIQRTQQEDSAVYLCASSFSGSNTEAFFGQGTRLTVV.

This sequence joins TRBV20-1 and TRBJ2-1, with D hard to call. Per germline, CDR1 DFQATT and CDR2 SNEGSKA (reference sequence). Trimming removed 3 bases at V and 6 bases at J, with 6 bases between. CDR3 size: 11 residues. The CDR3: CSASTSNEQFF. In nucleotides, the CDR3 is TGCAGTGCTAGTACCAGCAATGAGCAGTTCTTC.

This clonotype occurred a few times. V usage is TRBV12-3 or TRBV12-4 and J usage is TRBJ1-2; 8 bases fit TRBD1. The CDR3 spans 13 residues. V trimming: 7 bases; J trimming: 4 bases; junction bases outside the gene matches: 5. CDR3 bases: TGTGCCAGCACTCTGGGACAGGTCTATGGCTACACCTTC. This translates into CASTLGQVYGYTF.

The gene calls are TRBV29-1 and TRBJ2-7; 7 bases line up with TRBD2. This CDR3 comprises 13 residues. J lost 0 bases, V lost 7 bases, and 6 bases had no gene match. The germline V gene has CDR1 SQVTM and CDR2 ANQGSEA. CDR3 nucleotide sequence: TGCAGCGCTGGGAGGGCAAGCTCCTACGAGCAGTACTTC. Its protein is CSAGRASSYEQYF.

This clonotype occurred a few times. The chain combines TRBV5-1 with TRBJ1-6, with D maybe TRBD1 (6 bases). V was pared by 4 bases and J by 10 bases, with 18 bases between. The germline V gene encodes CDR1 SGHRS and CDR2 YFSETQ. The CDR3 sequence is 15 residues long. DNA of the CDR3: TGCGCCAGCAGCACTAACAGGGATTTCGACTCACCCCTCCACTTT. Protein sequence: CASSTNRDFDSPLHF.

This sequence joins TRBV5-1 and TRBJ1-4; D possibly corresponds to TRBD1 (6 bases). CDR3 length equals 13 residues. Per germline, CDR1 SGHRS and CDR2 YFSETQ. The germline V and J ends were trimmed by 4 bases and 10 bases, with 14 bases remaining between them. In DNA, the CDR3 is TGCGCCAGCAGCCAGGGGACCGAAGGAAAACTGTTTTTT. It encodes CASSQGTEGKLFF.

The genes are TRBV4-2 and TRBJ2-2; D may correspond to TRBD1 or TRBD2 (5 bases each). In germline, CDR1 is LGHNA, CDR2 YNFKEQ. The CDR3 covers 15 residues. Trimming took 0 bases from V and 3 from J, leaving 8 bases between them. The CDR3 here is CASSQDQGDTGELFF. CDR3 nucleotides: TGTGCCAGCAGCCAAGACCAGGGAGACACCGGGGAGCTGTTTTTT.

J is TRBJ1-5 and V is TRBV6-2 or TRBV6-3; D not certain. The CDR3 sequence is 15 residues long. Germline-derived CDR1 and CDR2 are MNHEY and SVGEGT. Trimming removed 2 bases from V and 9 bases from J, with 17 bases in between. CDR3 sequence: CASSYSGTPRGPQHF. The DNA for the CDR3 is TGTGCCAGCAGTTACAGTGGCACGCCTCGGGGGCCCCAGCATTTT.

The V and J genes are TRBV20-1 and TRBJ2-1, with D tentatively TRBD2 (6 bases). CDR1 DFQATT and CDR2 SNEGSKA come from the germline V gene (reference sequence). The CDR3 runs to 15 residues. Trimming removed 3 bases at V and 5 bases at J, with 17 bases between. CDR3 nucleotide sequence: TGCAGTGCTAGCCAGAGCGGGTTATGGGACAATGAGCAGTTCTTC. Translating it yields CSASQSGLWDNEQFF.